This T cell receptor beta chain was sequenced during a study of blood T cell repertoires in COVID-19 (dated by TCRdb to the early 2020s). For the study in its entirety: Samples covering the acute and convalescent phases of COVID-19 were provided by collaborators in the United States, Italy and Spain. Where available, HLA class I and class II types were obtained from metadata supplied by the sample provider rather than from assay-based typing. Sample metadata almost always included a de-identified subject ID, COVID-19 status, age in years and sex. The material from the prospective study consisted of cDNA or gDNA derived from T cells, B-cell-depleted T cells, or PBMCs. The samples were drawn from two sources: the first 160 participants of the ongoing ImmuneRACE study, and 1,200 or so subjects contributed by 6 global collaborators. The dataset comprised deeply sampled blood TCRbeta repertoires from subjects exposed to, actively infected with, or recovered from COVID-19. The repertoires were made available in a free public database intended to serve as a resource for research on the immune response to SARS-CoV-2.

The CDR3, from cysteine to phenylalanine, totals 15 residues. The retained sequence is limited to the CDR3, 45 bases, with the frame set at the first base. According to the germline V gene (reference sequence), CDR1 reads SEHNR and CDR2 reads FQNEAQ. Trimmed from V: 5 bases; trimmed from J: 2 bases; junction bases lacking a gene match: 6. TCRbeta CDR3 regions were amplified from genomic DNA by means of the immunoSEQ Assay, a bias-controlled multiplex PCR. Per the original workflow: The number of nucleated cells in each sample was estimated from the amplification of reference gene primers within the assay. Sequence reads were collapsed and filtered to measure the absolute abundance of every unique TCRbeta CDR3 rearrangement. Productive Simpson clonality was computed per sample as the square root of Simpson's diversity index over productive rearrangements. The table comes from immuneACCESS by way of TCRdb, which keeps in-frame sequences with V and J called. Part of the clones is missing from these tables; in studies checked, under half for an unresolved V gene and the rest for unknown reasons. The D gene and trimming were derived from the DNA, and the V and J assignments and clone size from that table. The sample table holds roughly 120,000 clones, of which 85% to 90% were seen once. Approximately 4.3% of the sample is in the top ten clones.

Comment on this clone: The clone's antigen remains unknown. No quality values exist for individual bases; no much larger clone is one base distant.

Study-wide findings and limitations: How much clinical and demographic metadata was included differed by source and by participant, and the metadata was provided uncurated.

Collaborating institutions collected whole blood in K2EDTA tubes following their own protocols. For TCRbeta analysis, collaborators shipped samples as frozen whole blood, isolated PBMCs, or DNA extracted from either of those sample types. The clonotype originates from a woman in her fifties or sixties with acute or convalescent COVID-19. The sample was peripheral blood. The chain links TRBV7-9 with TRBJ2-1, with TRBD1 matching 7 junction bases. DNA sequence: TGTGCCAGCAGCCCCCACAGGGGAGCCTACAATGAGCAGTTCTTC. Translated, it gives CASSPHRGAYNEQFF.